This TCR beta chain came from a study of T cells in localized non-small cell lung cancer (dated by TCRdb to the early 2020s). With respect to the entire study: The study analyzed T cell repertoires of 200 to 250 early-stage NSCLC patients, comparing tumors and uninvolved tumor-adjacent lungs. All 230 or so NSCLC patients in the cohort were treatment-naive and had localized lung tumors that were resected. NSCLC patients had a mean age of roughly 66 years, and around 130 were male and around 110 female. The paper as a whole reports these results and caveats: Because of the exploratory design, TCR variables were selected using unadjusted p-values without false-discovery rate correction. Because multi-region sequencing of the tumors was not done, intratumor heterogeneity could not be ruled out. The highest T cell clonality was observed in uninvolved tumor-adjacent lung, where clonality exceeded that of tumor, suggesting that antigenic responses were more focused in uninvolved tumor-adjacent lung. Longer overall survival was associated with higher blood T cell density, whereas shorter survival was associated with higher adjacent-lung clonality. A median of about 50 of the top 100 tumor clones turned up in the paired uninvolved adjacent lung, and 28 of those clones also ranked among the top 100 of that same adjacent lung.

The CDR3 spans 14 residues, from the cysteine through the phenylalanine. Only the CDR3 region is kept as DNA, spanning 42 bases read in frame from base 1. CDR1 MDHEN and CDR2 SYDVKM were looked up in the germline V gene. Trimming costs V 4 bases and J 9 bases, and their ends lie 18 bases apart. At diagnosis, peripheral blood, uninvolved tumor-adjacent lung and tumor were collected and stored as a combination of fresh-frozen and FFPE material. Blood samples were analyzed as peripheral blood mononuclear cells for TCR repertoire profiling. Concerning this clone itself: No antigen is known for it. No clone much larger than this one lies a single base away; base qualities are absent.

TCR beta CDR3 regions were sequenced from DNA using the immunoSEQ Assay. The authors processed their data as follows. T cell density was computed as TCR beta template counts normalized to usable DNA estimated by amplifying housekeeping genes. Richness was estimated with the preseqR package, extrapolating to 400,000 templates for PBMC samples and 120,000 templates for tissue samples. Clonality was defined as one minus Pielou's evenness. Differential abundance testing on productive amino-acid clonotypes, with a minimum total count of 5 and an alpha of 0.1, was used to identify tissue-enriched TCRs. Repertoire overlap between compartments was quantified with the Jaccard Index and Morisita Overlap Index. TCR beta CDR3s were clustered by GLIPH together with public tetramer-defined viral CDR3s, and at least three viral sequences plus V-gene enrichment were required for viral motifs. The table was pulled from immuneACCESS by TCRdb, which kept in-frame rearrangements only. Such tables lose some clones; where checked, under half of the loss comes from unresolved V genes, and the rest has no known cause. D and trimming were read from the DNA, whereas the V and J calls and clone size are those reported in that table. The sample table holds under 150,000 clones, of which approximately 88% were seen once. The ten largest clones take up 1.7% of the sample.

This receptor was obtained from a female donor older than 55 with stage I lung adenocarcinoma. Sequenced material: peripheral blood, taken before any cancer treatment. The rearranged chain carries TRBV28 and TRBJ1-1; TRBD1 is possibly the D segment (5 matching bases). CDR3 loop: CASSSGGTLGKAFF. The DNA reads as follows: TGTGCCAGCAGTTCCGGAGGGACCTTGGGGAAAGCTTTCTTT. The variable domain in full, with residues beyond the CDR3 obtained from the reference TRBV28 and TRBJ1-1 genes, is DVKVTQSSRYLVKRTGEKVFLECVQDMDHENMFWYRQDPGLGLRLIYFSYDVKMKEKGDIPEGYSVSREKKERFSLILESASTNQTSMYLCASSSGGTLGKAFFGQGTRLTVV.